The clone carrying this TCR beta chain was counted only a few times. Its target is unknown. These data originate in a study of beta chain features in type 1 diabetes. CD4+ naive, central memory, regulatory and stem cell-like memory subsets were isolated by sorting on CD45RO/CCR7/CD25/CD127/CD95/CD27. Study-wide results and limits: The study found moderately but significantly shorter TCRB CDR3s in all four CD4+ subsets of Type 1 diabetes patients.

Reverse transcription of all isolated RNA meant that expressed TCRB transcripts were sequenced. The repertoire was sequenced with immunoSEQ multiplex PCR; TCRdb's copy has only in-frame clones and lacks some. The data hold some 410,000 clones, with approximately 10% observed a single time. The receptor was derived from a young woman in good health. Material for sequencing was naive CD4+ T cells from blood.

The CDR3, as DNA: TGTGCCAGCAGCTACGACACCGGGGAGCTGTTTTTT. It specifies CASSYDTGELFF. The rearrangement joins TRBV5-4 to TRBJ2-2; D uncertain. Germline V gene sequence: CDR1 SGHNT, CDR2 YYREEE (reference sequence). The CDR3 loop spans 12 amino acids. Trimming pared 3 bases from V and 3 bases from J, leaving 3 bases between.